These 7 T cell receptor beta chains were sequenced from one sample in a study of shared clonotypes between healthy human individuals. TCRdb keeps only in-frame clones here, not all; method: immunoSEQ multiplex PCR. The sample has roughly 2,300,000 clones, 85% to 95% seen once. The specimen sequenced was naive CD4+ T cells from PBMCs. Subset given: CD45RA+ positively selected. These receptors originate from a man younger than 35 in good health. Some clones in this sample may be carry-over from other donors' samples.

The chain carries TRBV7-9 and TRBJ2-3, with D possibly being TRBD1 or TRBD2 (5 bases each). The CDR3 extends over 17 amino acids. Germline lookup yields CDR1 SEHNR and CDR2 FQNEAQ (reference sequence). V was trimmed by 2 bases and J by 6 bases, leaving 21 bases between them. The CDR3: CASSLWVNRDLADTQYF. The CDR3 nucleotides are TGTGCCAGCAGCTTATGGGTTAATCGGGACCTGGCGGATACGCAGTATTTT.

This chain joins TRBV18 and TRBJ2-3, with D maybe TRBD2 (6 bases). The CDR3 is 17 amino acids. In germline, CDR1 is KGHSH, CDR2 LQKENI. Trimming shortened V by 3 bases and J by 1 base, and 17 bases separated the two germline ends. CDR3 sequence: CASSPARGGSGTDTQYF. CDR3 DNA: TGTGCCAGCTCACCCGCAAGGGGAGGATCGGGCACAGATACGCAGTATTTT.

This sequence joins TRBV9 and TRBJ2-1; D remains unclear. Germline V gives CDR1 SGDLS, CDR2 YYNGEE. V lost 0 bases, J lost 7 bases, and 17 bases lay in between. The CDR3 is 16 residues long. DNA of the CDR3: TGTGCCAGCAGCGTAGCTTCTTCCAATTTCCCAAATGAGCAGTTCTTC. Translating gives CASSVASSNFPNEQFF.

The sample holds one count of this clone. CDR3 amino acids: CASSLGLAPSGNEQFF. CDR3 coding DNA: TGTGCCAGCAGCTTAGGGCTAGCCCCCTCGGGGAATGAGCAGTTCTTC. The chain is built from TRBV11-2 and TRBJ2-1; a weak D match, TRBD2 (5 bases). With 1 base removed from V and 7 bases from J, the gap between germline ends came to 17 bases. The CDR3 has 16 amino acids. The germline CDR1 and CDR2 sequences are SGHAT and FQNNGV.

The J gene is TRBJ2-2, the V gene TRBV4-2; 9 nucleotides match TRBD1. V was clipped by 5 bases and J by 5 bases; unmatched bases: 6. The germline V gene has CDR1 LGHNA and CDR2 YNFKEQ. The CDR3 runs to 15 residues. CDR3 DNA: TGTGCCAGCAGCGTCCGGACAGGGGCGACCGGGGAGCTGTTTTTT. Amino acid sequence: CASSVRTGATGELFF.

The chain joins TRBV4-3 to TRBJ2-1, with TRBD1 matching 7 bases. The J segment lost 7 bases and the V segment lost 1 base, leaving 13 bases of the junction unmatched. CDR1 is LGHNA, CDR2 YSLEER, per germline. The CDR3 runs 17 residues. CDR3: CASSQGKVGGRLNEQFF. The CDR3 coding sequence is TGCGCCAGCAGCCAAGGGAAGGTAGGGGGCCGTTTGAATGAGCAGTTCTTC.

The CDR3 here is CASSSQAAGGNEQYF. CDR3 in DNA: TGTGCCAGCAGCTCTCAAGCAGCGGGAGGGAACGAGCAGTACTTC. The rearrangement links TRBV9 to TRBJ2-7, with 10 positions matching TRBD2. CDR1 is SGDLS, CDR2 YYNGEE, per germline. CDR3 length equals 15 residues. The V gene end was trimmed by 4 bases and the J gene end by 5 bases; junction bases not matched to a gene: 9.